Listed below are T cell receptor beta chains from one sample, sequenced in a study of blood T cell repertoires in COVID-19. Clones were sequenced by immunoSEQ multiplex PCR, and TCRdb holds only the in-frame ones, with some missing. The table includes 200,000 or so clones, approximately 86% detected once. Sequenced: peripheral blood. These receptors were obtained from a man aged 70 or older with active or convalescent COVID-19. Both conserved end residues are part of each CDR3. The D gene is left open where the match is weak. Clone size is given for some rows only: seen once, a few or many times, or a class if the clone is expanded.

CDR3 protein: CASSAIGDSKAFF
CDR3 DNA: TGTGCCAGCAGCGCGATAGGGGACAGTAAAGCTTTCTTT
J gene: TRBJ1-1
CDR3 length: 13
D gene: TRBD1
clone size: .
V gene: TRBV9

CDR3 protein: CASLVEQYF
CDR3 DNA: TGTGCCAGCTTAGTCGAGCAGTACTTC
J gene: TRBJ2-7
CDR3 length: 9
D gene: .
clone size: .
V gene: TRBV14

CDR3 protein: CASSGGARGGGSNQPQHF
CDR3 DNA: TGTGCCAGTAGCGGAGGGGCGAGGGGCGGAGGTAGCAATCAGCCCCAGCATTTT
J gene: TRBJ1-5
CDR3 length: 18
D gene: .
clone size: .
V gene: TRBV19

CDR3 protein: CASSLTSGGAPDTQYF
CDR3 DNA: TGTGCCAGCAGCTTAACTAGCGGGGGGGCTCCAGATACGCAGTATTTT
J gene: TRBJ2-3
CDR3 length: 16
D gene: TRBD2
clone size: .
V gene: TRBV11-3

CDR3 protein: CSASLGQSYEQYF
CDR3 DNA: TGCAGTGCTAGTTTGGGACAGTCCTACGAGCAGTACTTC
J gene: TRBJ2-7
CDR3 length: 13
D gene: TRBD1
clone size: .
V gene: TRBV20-1

CDR3 protein: CASSQVRLPNGNSPLHF
CDR3 DNA: TGCGCCAGCAGCCAAGTCCGCTTACCCAACGGGAATTCACCCCTCCACTTT
J gene: TRBJ1-6
CDR3 length: 17
D gene: .
clone size: .
V gene: TRBV4-3

CDR3 protein: CASRETENEQFF
CDR3 DNA: TGTGCCAGCAGGGAAACAGAAAATGAGCAGTTCTTC
J gene: TRBJ2-1
CDR3 length: 12
D gene: .
clone size: .
V gene: TRBV12-3/TRBV12-4

CDR3 protein: CASSEMGQGPSPLHF
CDR3 DNA: TGTGCCAGCAGTGAAATGGGACAGGGACCTTCACCCCTCCACTTT
J gene: TRBJ1-6
CDR3 length: 15
D gene: TRBD1
clone size: .
V gene: TRBV2

CDR3 protein: CASSLWTGGAGANVLTF
CDR3 DNA: TGTGCCAGCAGCTTATGGACAGGGGGCGCTGGGGCCAACGTCCTGACTTTC
J gene: TRBJ2-6
CDR3 length: 17
D gene: TRBD1
clone size: .
V gene: TRBV7-9

CDR3 protein: CASSPGLAGLTDTQYF
CDR3 DNA: TGTGCCAGCTCACCGGGACTAGCGGGACTCACAGATACGCAGTATTTT
J gene: TRBJ2-3
CDR3 length: 16
D gene: TRBD2
clone size: .
V gene: TRBV18

CDR3 protein: CASGTGAYEQYF
CDR3 DNA: TGTGCCTCCGGGACAGGGGCCTACGAGCAGTACTTC
J gene: TRBJ2-7
CDR3 length: 12
D gene: TRBD1
clone size: once
V gene: TRBV30

CDR3 protein: CASSEGAGNQPQHF
CDR3 DNA: TGTGCCAGCAGTGAGGGGGCAGGCAATCAGCCCCAGCATTTT
J gene: TRBJ1-5
CDR3 length: 14
D gene: .
clone size: few
V gene: TRBV6-1

CDR3 protein: CATSERTGATPGNTIYF
CDR3 DNA: TGTGCCACCAGTGAACGGACAGGGGCGACCCCTGGAAACACCATATATTTT
J gene: TRBJ1-3
CDR3 length: 17
D gene: TRBD1
clone size: .
V gene: TRBV24-1

CDR3 protein: CASSWGQGPYEQYF
CDR3 DNA: TGTGCCAGCAGTTGGGGACAGGGCCCCTACGAGCAGTACTTC
J gene: TRBJ2-7
CDR3 length: 14
D gene: TRBD1
clone size: .
V gene: TRBV6-5

CDR3 protein: CASSENRERFF
CDR3 DNA: TGTGCCAGCAGTGAAAACCGGGAGAGGTTTTTC
J gene: TRBJ1-2
CDR3 length: 11
D gene: .
clone size: .
V gene: TRBV6-1

CDR3 protein: CASSESGLGSAGELFF
CDR3 DNA: TGTGCCAGCAGCGAGTCGGGACTAGGGTCGGCCGGGGAGCTGTTTTTT
J gene: TRBJ2-2
CDR3 length: 16
D gene: TRBD2
clone size: .
V gene: TRBV9

CDR3 protein: CASSLRPQGTNTEAFF
CDR3 DNA: TGTGCCAGCAGCTTACGGCCACAGGGGACCAACACTGAAGCTTTCTTT
J gene: TRBJ1-1
CDR3 length: 16
D gene: TRBD1
clone size: .
V gene: TRBV11-2

CDR3 protein: CASSFSLNTEAFF
CDR3 DNA: TGTGCCAGCAGCTTCTCCCTGAACACTGAAGCTTTCTTT
J gene: TRBJ1-1
CDR3 length: 13
D gene: .
clone size: .
V gene: TRBV5-4

CDR3 protein: CASSPMALYTTDTQYF
CDR3 DNA: TGTGCCAGCAGCCCGATGGCTTTATATACCACAGATACGCAGTATTTT
J gene: TRBJ2-3
CDR3 length: 16
D gene: .
clone size: once
V gene: TRBV9

CDR3 protein: CASSLEQGVGSPLHF
CDR3 DNA: TGCGCCAGCAGCTTGGAACAGGGGGTTGGTTCACCCCTCCACTTT
J gene: TRBJ1-6
CDR3 length: 15
D gene: TRBD1
clone size: .
V gene: TRBV5-1

CDR3 protein: CASTRTGMGQPQHF
CDR3 DNA: TGTGCCAGCACCAGGACAGGGATGGGTCAGCCCCAGCATTTT
J gene: TRBJ1-5
CDR3 length: 14
D gene: TRBD1
clone size: .
V gene: TRBV28

CDR3 protein: CASSSPGTSGSYEQYF
CDR3 DNA: TGTGCCAGCAGTTCCCCCGGGACTAGCGGGTCCTACGAGCAGTACTTC
J gene: TRBJ2-7
CDR3 length: 16
D gene: TRBD2
clone size: .
V gene: TRBV28

CDR3 protein: CASSLALHGGIGELFF
CDR3 DNA: TGTGCCAGCAGCTTAGCCCTACACGGGGGAATCGGGGAGCTGTTTTTT
J gene: TRBJ2-2
CDR3 length: 16
D gene: .
clone size: .
V gene: TRBV7-8

CDR3 protein: CASRDGRVSNTGELFF
CDR3 DNA: TGTGCCAGCAGGGACGGGAGGGTATCGAACACCGGGGAGCTGTTTTTT
J gene: TRBJ2-2
CDR3 length: 16
D gene: TRBD2
clone size: .
V gene: TRBV7-2

CDR3 protein: CASKPQMNTEAFF
CDR3 DNA: TGTGCCAGTAAGCCACAGATGAACACTGAAGCTTTCTTT
J gene: TRBJ1-1
CDR3 length: 13
D gene: .
clone size: .
V gene: TRBV19

CDR3 protein: CASSLNPGQTNTGELFF
CDR3 DNA: TGCGCCAGCAGCCTTAACCCGGGACAAACGAACACCGGGGAGCTGTTTTTT
J gene: TRBJ2-2
CDR3 length: 17
D gene: .
clone size: .
V gene: TRBV4-1

CDR3 protein: CASSLVGGSSYNEQFF
CDR3 DNA: TGCGCCAGCAGCTTGGTCGGCGGCAGCTCCTACAATGAGCAGTTCTTC
J gene: TRBJ2-1
CDR3 length: 16
D gene: .
clone size: .
V gene: TRBV5-1

CDR3 protein: CASSKARGYF
CDR3 DNA: TGTGCCAGCAGCAAAGCCAGGGGGTACTTC
J gene: TRBJ2-7
CDR3 length: 10
D gene: .
clone size: .
V gene: TRBV21-1

CDR3 protein: CASLNAREAVYNEQFF
CDR3 DNA: TGTGCCAGCCTTAACGCAAGGGAGGCGGTCTACAATGAGCAGTTCTTC
J gene: TRBJ2-1
CDR3 length: 16
D gene: .
clone size: .
V gene: TRBV7-9

CDR3 protein: CASSYSGGGAFTQPQHF
CDR3 DNA: TGTGCCAGCAGTTACTCTGGGGGGGGCGCATTCACACAGCCCCAGCATTTT
J gene: TRBJ1-5
CDR3 length: 17
D gene: .
clone size: .
V gene: TRBV6-2/TRBV6-3

CDR3 protein: CASSLAQVKTGELFF
CDR3 DNA: TGCGCCAGCAGCTTGGCTCAGGTCAAAACCGGGGAGCTGTTTTTT
J gene: TRBJ2-2
CDR3 length: 15
D gene: .
clone size: .
V gene: TRBV5-1

CDR3 protein: CASSSLGLATDTQYF
CDR3 DNA: TGCGCCAGCAGCTCCCTGGGGCTAGCGACAGATACGCAGTATTTT
J gene: TRBJ2-3
CDR3 length: 15
D gene: .
clone size: .
V gene: TRBV5-1

CDR3 protein: CASSVVPGIETQYF
CDR3 DNA: TGTGCCAGCAGCGTAGTTCCAGGCATAGAGACCCAGTACTTC
J gene: TRBJ2-5
CDR3 length: 14
D gene: .
clone size: .
V gene: TRBV9

CDR3 protein: CASSPGTNNYNEQFF
CDR3 DNA: TGCGCCAGCAGTCCTGGGACTAACAATTACAATGAGCAGTTCTTC
J gene: TRBJ2-1
CDR3 length: 15
D gene: TRBD2
clone size: .
V gene: TRBV5-1

CDR3 protein: CASRGAVYGYTF
CDR3 DNA: TGTGCCAGCCGGGGGGCGGTCTATGGCTACACCTTC
J gene: TRBJ1-2
CDR3 length: 12
D gene: .
clone size: .
V gene: TRBV6-5

CDR3 protein: CASSYHPQTGPGQPQHF
CDR3 DNA: TGTGCCAGCAGTTACCACCCCCAGACAGGACCCGGTCAGCCCCAGCATTTT
J gene: TRBJ1-5
CDR3 length: 17
D gene: .
clone size: .
V gene: TRBV6-2/TRBV6-3

CDR3 protein: CASSLGGGETQYF
CDR3 DNA: TGTGCCAGCAGCTTAGGCGGTGGAGAGACCCAGTACTTC
J gene: TRBJ2-5
CDR3 length: 13
D gene: .
clone size: .
V gene: TRBV7-7

CDR3 protein: CATQGALTDTQYF
CDR3 DNA: TGTGCCACCCAGGGGGCGCTGACAGATACGCAGTATTTT
J gene: TRBJ2-3
CDR3 length: 13
D gene: TRBD1
clone size: .
V gene: TRBV27

CDR3 protein: CAWSGMRELGQYEQYF
CDR3 DNA: TGTGCCTGGAGTGGCATGCGGGAGTTGGGCCAATACGAGCAGTACTTC
J gene: TRBJ2-7
CDR3 length: 16
D gene: TRBD2
clone size: .
V gene: TRBV30

CDR3 protein: CASTYGQFYGYTF
CDR3 DNA: TGTGCCAGCACCTACGGACAGTTCTATGGCTACACCTTC
J gene: TRBJ1-2
CDR3 length: 13
D gene: .
clone size: .
V gene: TRBV28

CDR3 protein: CASSPEGPGGYNEQFF
CDR3 DNA: TGTGCCAGCAGTCCCGAGGGGCCCGGGGGGTACAATGAGCAGTTCTTC
J gene: TRBJ2-1
CDR3 length: 16
D gene: TRBD2
clone size: .
V gene: TRBV6-6

CDR3 protein: CASSLAPGTEAFF
CDR3 DNA: TGCGCCAGCAGCTTGGCCCCAGGGACTGAAGCTTTCTTT
J gene: TRBJ1-1
CDR3 length: 13
D gene: .
clone size: .
V gene: TRBV5-1

CDR3 protein: CATSRLGTGDQPQHF
CDR3 DNA: TGTGCCACCTCTCGTTTGGGGACAGGGGATCAGCCCCAGCATTTT
J gene: TRBJ1-5
CDR3 length: 15
D gene: TRBD1
clone size: .
V gene: TRBV24-1

CDR3 protein: CASMQGVNTEAFF
CDR3 DNA: TGTGCCAGCATGCAGGGGGTGAACACTGAAGCTTTCTTT
J gene: TRBJ1-1
CDR3 length: 13
D gene: TRBD1
clone size: .
V gene: TRBV2

CDR3 protein: CASSDMLWTNNSPLHF
CDR3 DNA: TGTGCCAGCAGTGACATGCTGTGGACAAATAATTCACCCCTCCACTTT
J gene: TRBJ1-6
CDR3 length: 16
D gene: .
clone size: .
V gene: TRBV6-1

CDR3 protein: CASSLGSGMYEQYF
CDR3 DNA: TGTGCCAGCAGCTTGGGATCGGGAATGTACGAGCAGTACTTC
J gene: TRBJ2-7
CDR3 length: 14
D gene: .
clone size: .
V gene: TRBV5-6

CDR3 protein: CASSIAGGSRSSNQPQHF
CDR3 DNA: TGTGCCAGTAGTATAGCCGGGGGGAGTAGGAGTAGCAATCAGCCCCAGCATTTT
J gene: TRBJ1-5
CDR3 length: 18
D gene: .
clone size: .
V gene: TRBV19

CDR3 protein: CSARRETQYF
CDR3 DNA: TGCAGTGCTAGACGGGAGACCCAGTACTTC
J gene: TRBJ2-5
CDR3 length: 10
D gene: .
clone size: .
V gene: TRBV20-1

CDR3 protein: CASSLTGPDTQYF
CDR3 DNA: TGTGCCAGCAGCTTAACAGGACCAGATACGCAGTATTTT
J gene: TRBJ2-3
CDR3 length: 13
D gene: .
clone size: .
V gene: TRBV7-2

CDR3 protein: CAIKGDRGEEYEQYF
CDR3 DNA: TGTGCCATCAAAGGGGACAGGGGGGAGGAATACGAGCAGTACTTC
J gene: TRBJ2-7
CDR3 length: 15
D gene: TRBD1
clone size: .
V gene: TRBV10-3

CDR3 protein: CASIAGPYEQYF
CDR3 DNA: TGTGCCAGCATCGCGGGGCCCTACGAGCAGTACTTC
J gene: TRBJ2-7
CDR3 length: 12
D gene: .
clone size: few
V gene: TRBV6-7

CDR3 protein: CASNLDRDYGYTF
CDR3 DNA: TGTGCCAGCAATTTAGACAGGGACTATGGCTACACCTTC
J gene: TRBJ1-2
CDR3 length: 13
D gene: TRBD1
clone size: .
V gene: TRBV6-5

CDR3 protein: CASSVNYRMTEYF
CDR3 DNA: TGTGCCAGCAGTGTAAACTATCGGATGACGGAGTACTTC
J gene: TRBJ2-5
CDR3 length: 13
D gene: .
clone size: .
V gene: TRBV2

CDR3 protein: CASSPGGTEAFF
CDR3 DNA: TGTGCCAGCAGCCCAGGGGGAACTGAAGCTTTCTTT
J gene: TRBJ1-1
CDR3 length: 12
D gene: TRBD1
clone size: .
V gene: TRBV3-1/TRBV3-2

CDR3 protein: CASSQLGADYGYTF
CDR3 DNA: TGTGCCAGCAGCCAACTGGGGGCTGACTATGGCTACACCTTC
J gene: TRBJ1-2
CDR3 length: 14
D gene: .
clone size: .
V gene: TRBV16